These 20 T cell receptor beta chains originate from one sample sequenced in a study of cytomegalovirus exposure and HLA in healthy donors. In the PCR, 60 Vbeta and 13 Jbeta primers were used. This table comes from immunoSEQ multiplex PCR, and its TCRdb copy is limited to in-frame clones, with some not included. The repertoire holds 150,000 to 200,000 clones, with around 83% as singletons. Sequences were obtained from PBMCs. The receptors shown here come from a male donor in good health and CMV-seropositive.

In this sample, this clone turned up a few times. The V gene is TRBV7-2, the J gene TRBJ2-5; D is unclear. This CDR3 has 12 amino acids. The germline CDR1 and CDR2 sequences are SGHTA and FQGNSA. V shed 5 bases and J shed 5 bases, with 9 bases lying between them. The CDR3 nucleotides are TGTGCCAGCAGCCCTAGTTTGGAGACCCAGTACTTC. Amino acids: CASSPSLETQYF.

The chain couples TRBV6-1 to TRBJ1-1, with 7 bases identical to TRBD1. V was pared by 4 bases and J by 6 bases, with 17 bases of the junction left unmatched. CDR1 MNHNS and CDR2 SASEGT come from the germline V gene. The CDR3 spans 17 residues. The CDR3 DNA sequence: TGTGCCAGCAGTGCGGCAGGGGGGCAAGTGTGGTTGGCTGAAGCTTTCTTT. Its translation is CASSAAGGQVWLAEAFF.

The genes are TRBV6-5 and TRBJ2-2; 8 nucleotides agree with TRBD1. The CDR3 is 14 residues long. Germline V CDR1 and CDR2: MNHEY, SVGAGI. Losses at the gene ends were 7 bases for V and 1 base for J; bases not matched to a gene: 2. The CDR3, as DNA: TGTGCCAGCACTGGGACAGGGAACACCGGGGAGCTGTTTTTT. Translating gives CASTGTGNTGELFF.

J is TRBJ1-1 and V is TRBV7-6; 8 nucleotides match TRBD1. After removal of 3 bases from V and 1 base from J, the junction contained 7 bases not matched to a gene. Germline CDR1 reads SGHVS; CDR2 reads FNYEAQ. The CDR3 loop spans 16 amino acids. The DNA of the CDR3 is TGTGCCAGCAGCTTTCTCCCCGGGACAGGGAACACTGAAGCTTTCTTT. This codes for CASSFLPGTGNTEAFF.

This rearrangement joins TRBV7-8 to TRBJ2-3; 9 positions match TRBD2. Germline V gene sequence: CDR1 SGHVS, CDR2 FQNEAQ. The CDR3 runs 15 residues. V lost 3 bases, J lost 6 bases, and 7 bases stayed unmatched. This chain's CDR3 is CASSLGLALDDTQYF. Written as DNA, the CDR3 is TGTGCCAGCAGCTTGGGACTAGCCCTAGATGATACGCAGTATTTT.

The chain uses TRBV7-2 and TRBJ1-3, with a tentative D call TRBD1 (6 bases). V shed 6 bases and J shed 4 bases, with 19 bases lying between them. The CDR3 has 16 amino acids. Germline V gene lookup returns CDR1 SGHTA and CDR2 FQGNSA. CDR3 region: CASRPQGTRFGNTIYF. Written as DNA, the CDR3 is TGTGCCAGCAGGCCACAGGGCACCCGGTTCGGAAACACCATATATTTT.

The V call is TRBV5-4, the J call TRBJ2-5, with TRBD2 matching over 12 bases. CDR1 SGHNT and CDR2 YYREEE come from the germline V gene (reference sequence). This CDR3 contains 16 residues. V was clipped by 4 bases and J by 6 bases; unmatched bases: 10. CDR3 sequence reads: CASSRRASGGAQTQYF. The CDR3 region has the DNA TGTGCCAGCAGCCGCCGGGCTAGCGGGGGGGCACAGACCCAGTACTTC.

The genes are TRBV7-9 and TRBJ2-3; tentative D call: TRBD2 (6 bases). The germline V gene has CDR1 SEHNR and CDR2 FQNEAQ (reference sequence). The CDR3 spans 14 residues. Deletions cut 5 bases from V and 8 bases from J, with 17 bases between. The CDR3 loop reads CASSRLGGDGTQYF. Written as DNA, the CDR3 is TGTGCCAGCAGCCGGCTTGGCGGGGACGGTACGCAGTATTTT.

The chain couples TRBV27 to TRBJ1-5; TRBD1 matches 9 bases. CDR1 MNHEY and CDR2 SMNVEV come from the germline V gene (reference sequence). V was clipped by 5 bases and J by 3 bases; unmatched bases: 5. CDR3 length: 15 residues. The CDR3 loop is CASSDRGGPNQPQHF. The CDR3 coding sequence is TGTGCCAGCAGTGACAGGGGGGGCCCCAATCAGCCCCAGCATTTT.

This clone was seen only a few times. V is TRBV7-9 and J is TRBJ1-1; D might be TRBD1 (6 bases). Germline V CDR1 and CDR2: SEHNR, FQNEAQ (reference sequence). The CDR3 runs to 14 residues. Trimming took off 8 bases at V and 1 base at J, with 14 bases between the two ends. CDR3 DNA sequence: TGTGCCAGCCACTACAGGGCCGAGAACACTGAAGCTTTCTTT. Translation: CASHYRAENTEAFF.

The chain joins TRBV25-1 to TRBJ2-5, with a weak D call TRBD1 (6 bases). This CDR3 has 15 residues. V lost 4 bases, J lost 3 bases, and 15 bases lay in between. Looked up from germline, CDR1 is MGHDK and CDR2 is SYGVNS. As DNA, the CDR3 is TGTGCCAGCAGTGCCGCCGGGACATTGGAAGAGACCCAGTACTTC. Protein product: CASSAAGTLEETQYF.

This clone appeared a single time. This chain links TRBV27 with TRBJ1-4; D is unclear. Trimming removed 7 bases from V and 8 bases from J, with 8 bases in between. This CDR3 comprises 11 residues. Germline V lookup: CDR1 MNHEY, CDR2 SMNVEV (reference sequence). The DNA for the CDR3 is TGTGCCAGCACACGGGGAGAAAAACTGTTTTTT. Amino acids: CASTRGEKLFF.

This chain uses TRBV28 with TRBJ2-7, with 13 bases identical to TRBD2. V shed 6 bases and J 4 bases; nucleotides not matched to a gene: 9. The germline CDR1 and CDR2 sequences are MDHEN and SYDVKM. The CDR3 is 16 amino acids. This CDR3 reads CASRSGLAGAFYEQYF. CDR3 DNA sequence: TGTGCCAGCAGGTCCGGACTAGCGGGAGCTTTTTACGAGCAGTACTTC.

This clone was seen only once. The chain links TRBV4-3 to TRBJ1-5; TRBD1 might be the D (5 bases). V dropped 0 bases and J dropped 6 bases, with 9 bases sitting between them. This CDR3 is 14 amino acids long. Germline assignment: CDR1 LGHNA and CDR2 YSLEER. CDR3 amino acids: CASSQEGVGQPQHF. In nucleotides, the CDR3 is TGCGCCAGCAGCCAAGAAGGGGTCGGTCAGCCCCAGCATTTT.

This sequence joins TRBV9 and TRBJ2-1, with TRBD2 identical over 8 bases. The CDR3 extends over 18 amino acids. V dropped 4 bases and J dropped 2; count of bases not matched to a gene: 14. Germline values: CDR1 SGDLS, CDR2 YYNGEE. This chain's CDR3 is CASSPRGRGSGTYNEQFF. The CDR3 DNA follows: TGTGCCAGCAGCCCCCGGGGAAGGGGTAGCGGGACCTACAATGAGCAGTTCTTC.

Here the CDR3 reads CASSPRAQGSTEAFF. The CDR3 region has the DNA TGTGCCAGCAGCCCTAGAGCACAGGGGAGCACTGAAGCTTTCTTT. This rearrangement joins TRBV7-2 to TRBJ1-1, with TRBD1 matching over 7 bases. The germline V gene encodes CDR1 SGHTA and CDR2 FQGNSA. Trimming removed 5 bases from V and 4 bases from J; junction bases left unmatched: 10. The CDR3 loop spans 15 amino acids.

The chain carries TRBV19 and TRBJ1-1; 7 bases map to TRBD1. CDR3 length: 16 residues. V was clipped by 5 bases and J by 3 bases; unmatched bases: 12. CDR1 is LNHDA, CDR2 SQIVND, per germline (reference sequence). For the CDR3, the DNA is TGTGCCAGTAGTTTTGGGGGGACAGCTAGTCACACTGAAGCTTTCTTT. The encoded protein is CASSFGGTASHTEAFF.

CDR3 DNA: TGTGCCAGCAGCAATTGGGGGCGAGCCGAGCAGTACTTC. Amino acids: CASSNWGRAEQYF. The chain links TRBV7-2 to TRBJ2-7, with D perhaps TRBD1 (6 bases). CDR1 is SGHTA, CDR2 FQGNSA, per germline. V was pared by 5 bases and J by 6 bases, with 14 bases between. The CDR3 has 13 amino acids. Using reference TRBV7-2 and TRBJ2-7 for the parts outside the CDR3, the full variable domain is GAGVSQSPSNKVTEKGKDVELRCDPISGHTALYWYRQSLGQGLEFLIYFQGNSAPDKSGLPSDRFSAERTGGSVSTLTIQRTQQEDSAVYLCASSNWGRAEQYFGPGTRLTVT.

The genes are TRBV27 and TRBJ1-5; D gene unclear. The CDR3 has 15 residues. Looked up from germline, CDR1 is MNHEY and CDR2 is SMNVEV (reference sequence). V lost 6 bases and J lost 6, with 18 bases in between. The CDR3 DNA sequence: TGTGCCAGCAGAAAGACTCAACAAGGCGGTCAGCCCCAGCATTTT. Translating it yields CASRKTQQGGQPQHF.

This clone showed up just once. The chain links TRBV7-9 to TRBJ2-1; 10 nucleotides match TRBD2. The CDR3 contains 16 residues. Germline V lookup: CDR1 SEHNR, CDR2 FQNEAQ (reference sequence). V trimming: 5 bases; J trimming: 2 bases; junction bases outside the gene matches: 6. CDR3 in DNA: TGTGCCAGCAGCCCTCTAGCGGGAGACCCCTACAATGAGCAGTTCTTC. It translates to CASSPLAGDPYNEQFF.